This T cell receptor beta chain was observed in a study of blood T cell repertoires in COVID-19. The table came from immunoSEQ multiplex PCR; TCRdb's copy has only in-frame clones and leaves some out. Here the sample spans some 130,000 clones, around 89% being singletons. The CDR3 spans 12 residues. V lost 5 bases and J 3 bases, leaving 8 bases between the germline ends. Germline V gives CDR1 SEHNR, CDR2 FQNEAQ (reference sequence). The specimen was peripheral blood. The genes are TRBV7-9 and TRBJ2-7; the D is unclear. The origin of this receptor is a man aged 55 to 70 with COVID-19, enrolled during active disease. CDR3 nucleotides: TGTGCCAGCAGCAGCACCCACTACGAGCAGTACTTC. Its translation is CASSSTHYEQYF.